This TCR beta chain was sequenced during a study of chemoradiotherapy in HPV16-positive cancers. The data were produced by immunoSEQ multiplex PCR, yet TCRdb's version contains in-frame clones alone and is incomplete. The profile shows some 8,300 clones, approximately 79% of them singletons. The sample was collected from a patient who underwent chemoradiotherapy. The clonotype was recovered from a human donor with HPV-associated anogenital cancer.

The CDR3 DNA follows: TGTGCCAGTAGTGGTATTCAGGGAGTAAATGAGCAGTTCTTC. Translated, it gives CASSGIQGVNEQFF. The chain has TRBV19 and TRBJ2-1, with D perhaps given as TRBD1 or TRBD2 (5 bases each). V lost 5 bases, J lost 7 bases, and 15 bases lay in between. The germline V gene encodes CDR1 LNHDA and CDR2 SQIVND (reference sequence). The CDR3 totals 14 residues.